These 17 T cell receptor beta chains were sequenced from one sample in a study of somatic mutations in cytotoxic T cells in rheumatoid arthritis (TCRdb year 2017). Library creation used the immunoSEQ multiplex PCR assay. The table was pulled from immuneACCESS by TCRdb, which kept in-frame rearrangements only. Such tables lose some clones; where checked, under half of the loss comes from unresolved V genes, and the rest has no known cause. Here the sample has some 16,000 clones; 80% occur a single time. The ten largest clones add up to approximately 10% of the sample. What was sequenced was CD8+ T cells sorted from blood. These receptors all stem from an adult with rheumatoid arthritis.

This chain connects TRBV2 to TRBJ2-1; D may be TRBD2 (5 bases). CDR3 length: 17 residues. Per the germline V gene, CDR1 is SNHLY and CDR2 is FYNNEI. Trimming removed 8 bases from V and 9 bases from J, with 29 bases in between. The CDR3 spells CASPSGRGEKWSSEQFF. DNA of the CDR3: TGTGCCAGCCCTTCGGGTCGGGGAGAAAAGTGGTCCAGTGAGCAGTTCTTC.

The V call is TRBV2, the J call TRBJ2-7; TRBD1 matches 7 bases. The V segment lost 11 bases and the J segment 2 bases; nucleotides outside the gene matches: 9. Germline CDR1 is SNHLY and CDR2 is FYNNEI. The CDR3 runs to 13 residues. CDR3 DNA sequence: TGTGCCCAACAGGGGCCGAAAGCCTACGAGCAGTACTTC. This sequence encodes CAQQGPKAYEQYF. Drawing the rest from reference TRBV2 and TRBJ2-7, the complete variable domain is EPEVTQTPSHQVTQMGQEVILRCVPISNHLYFYWYRQILGQKVEFLVSFYNNEISEKSEIFDDQFSVERPDGSNFTLKIRSTKLEDSAMYFCAQQGPKAYEQYFGPGTRLTVT.

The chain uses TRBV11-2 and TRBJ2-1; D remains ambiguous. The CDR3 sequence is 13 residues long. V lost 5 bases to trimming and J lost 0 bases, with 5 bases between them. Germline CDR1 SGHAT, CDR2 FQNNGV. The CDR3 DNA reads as TGTGCCAGCAGCCCAGTCTCCTACAATGAGCAGTTCTTC. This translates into CASSPVSYNEQFF. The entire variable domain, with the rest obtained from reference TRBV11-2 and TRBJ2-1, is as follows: EAGVAQSPRYKIIEKRQSVAFWCNPISGHATLYWYQQILGQGPKLLIQFQNNGVVDDSQLPKDRFSAERLKGVDSTLKIQPAKLEDSAVYLCASSPVSYNEQFFGPGTRLTVL.

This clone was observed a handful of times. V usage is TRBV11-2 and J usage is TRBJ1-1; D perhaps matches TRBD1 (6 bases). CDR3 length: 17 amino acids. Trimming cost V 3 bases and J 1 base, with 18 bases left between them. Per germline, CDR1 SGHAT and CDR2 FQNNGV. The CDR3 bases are TGTGCCAGCAGCTTTAAGCCCATTTGGGGGCAGAACACTGAAGCTTTCTTT. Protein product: CASSFKPIWGQNTEAFF.

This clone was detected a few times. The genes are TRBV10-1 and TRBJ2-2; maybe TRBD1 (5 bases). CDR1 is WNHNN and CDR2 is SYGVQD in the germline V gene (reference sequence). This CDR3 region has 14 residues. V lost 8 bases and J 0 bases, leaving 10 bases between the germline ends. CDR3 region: CASARDSNTGELFF. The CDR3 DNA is TGCGCCAGCGCCAGGGATTCGAACACCGGGGAGCTGTTTTTT.

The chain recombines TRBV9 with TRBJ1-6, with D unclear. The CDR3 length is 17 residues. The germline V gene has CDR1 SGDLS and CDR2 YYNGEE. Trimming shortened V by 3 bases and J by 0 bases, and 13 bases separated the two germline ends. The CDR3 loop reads CASSAGPDTSYNSPLHF. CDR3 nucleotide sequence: TGTGCCAGCAGCGCTGGTCCAGATACCTCCTATAATTCACCCCTCCACTTT.

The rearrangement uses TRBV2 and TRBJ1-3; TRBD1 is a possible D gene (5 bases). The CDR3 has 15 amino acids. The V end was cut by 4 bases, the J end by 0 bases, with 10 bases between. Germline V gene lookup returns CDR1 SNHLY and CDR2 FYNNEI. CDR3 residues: CASSGQGNSGNTIYF. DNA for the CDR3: TGTGCCAGCAGTGGGCAGGGCAACTCTGGAAACACCATATATTTT. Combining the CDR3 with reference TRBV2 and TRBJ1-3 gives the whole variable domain EPEVTQTPSHQVTQMGQEVILRCVPISNHLYFYWYRQILGQKVEFLVSFYNNEISEKSEIFDDQFSVERPDGSNFTLKIRSTKLEDSAMYFCASSGQGNSGNTIYFGEGSWLTVV.

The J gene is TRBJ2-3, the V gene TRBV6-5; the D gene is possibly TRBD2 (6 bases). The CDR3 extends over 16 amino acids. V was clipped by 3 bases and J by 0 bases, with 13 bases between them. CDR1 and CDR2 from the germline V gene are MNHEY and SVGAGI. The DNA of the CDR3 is TGTGCCAGCAGTTATGCCTTGGGGACTAGCACAGATACGCAGTATTTT. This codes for CASSYALGTSTDTQYF.

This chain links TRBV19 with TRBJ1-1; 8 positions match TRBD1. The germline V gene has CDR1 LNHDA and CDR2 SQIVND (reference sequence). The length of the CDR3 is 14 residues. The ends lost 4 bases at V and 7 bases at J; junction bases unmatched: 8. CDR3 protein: CASSSTAGTGEAFF. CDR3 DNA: TGTGCCAGTAGTAGCACAGCCGGGACAGGTGAAGCTTTCTTT.

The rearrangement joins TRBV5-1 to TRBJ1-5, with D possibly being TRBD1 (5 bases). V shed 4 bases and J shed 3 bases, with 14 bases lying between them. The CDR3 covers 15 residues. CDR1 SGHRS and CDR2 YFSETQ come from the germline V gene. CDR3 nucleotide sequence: TGCGCCAGCAGCAAAACGGCAGGGTTCAATCAGCCCCAGCATTTT. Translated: CASSKTAGFNQPQHF.

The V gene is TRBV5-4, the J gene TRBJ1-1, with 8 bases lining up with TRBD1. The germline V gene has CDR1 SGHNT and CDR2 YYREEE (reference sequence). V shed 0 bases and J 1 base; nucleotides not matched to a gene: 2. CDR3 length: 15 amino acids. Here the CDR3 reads CASSLEGTGNTEAFF. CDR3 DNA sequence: TGTGCCAGCAGCTTGGAGGGGACAGGGAACACTGAAGCTTTCTTT.

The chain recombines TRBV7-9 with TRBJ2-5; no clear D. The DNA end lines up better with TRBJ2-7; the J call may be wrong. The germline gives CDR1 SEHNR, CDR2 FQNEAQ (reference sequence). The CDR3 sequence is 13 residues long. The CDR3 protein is CASSLYGSYEQYF. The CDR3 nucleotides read TGTGCCAGCAGCCTCTACGGATCCTACGAGCAGTACTTC.

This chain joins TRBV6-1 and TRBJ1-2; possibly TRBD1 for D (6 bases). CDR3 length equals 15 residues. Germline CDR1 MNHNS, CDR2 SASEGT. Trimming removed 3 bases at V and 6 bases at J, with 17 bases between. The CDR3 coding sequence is TGTGCCAGCAGTGAGGCTGGGGGGGCGAGGGATGGCTACACCTTC. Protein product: CASSEAGGARDGYTF.

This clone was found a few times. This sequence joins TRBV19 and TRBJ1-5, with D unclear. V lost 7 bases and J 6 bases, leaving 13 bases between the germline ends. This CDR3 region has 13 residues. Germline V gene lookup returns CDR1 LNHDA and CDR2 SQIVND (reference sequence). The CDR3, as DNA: TGTGCCAGTACTAGGCGAGGTCGTCAGCCCCAGCATTTT. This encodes CASTRRGRQPQHF.

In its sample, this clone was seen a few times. CDR3 in amino acids: CASSGTVNGYTF. Here the CDR3 DNA reads TGTGCCAGCAGCGGGACTGTGAATGGCTACACCTTC. This chain connects TRBV2 to TRBJ1-2, with D possibly TRBD1 on 5 matching bases. This CDR3 is 12 amino acids long. Looked up from germline, CDR1 is SNHLY and CDR2 is FYNNEI. The V end lost 6 bases, the J end lost 6 bases, and 11 bases lay between the germline ends.

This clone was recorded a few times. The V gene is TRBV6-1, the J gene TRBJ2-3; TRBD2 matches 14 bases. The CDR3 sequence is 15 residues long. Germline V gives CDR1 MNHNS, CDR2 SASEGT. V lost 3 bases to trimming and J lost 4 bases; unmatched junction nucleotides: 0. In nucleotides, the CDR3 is TGTGCCAGCAGTGAGGGACTAGCGGGGGCAGATACGCAGTATTTT. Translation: CASSEGLAGADTQYF.

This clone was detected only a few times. The CDR3 region has the DNA TGCGCCAGCAGCTCCCCTGGGGTTCTCAACACTGAAGCTTTCTTT. It specifies CASSSPGVLNTEAFF. J is TRBJ1-1 and V is TRBV4-1; D remains unclear. The germline CDR1 and CDR2 sequences are MGHRA and YSYEKL. The CDR3 is 15 amino acids. Trimming cost V 5 bases and J 2 bases, with 15 bases left between them.